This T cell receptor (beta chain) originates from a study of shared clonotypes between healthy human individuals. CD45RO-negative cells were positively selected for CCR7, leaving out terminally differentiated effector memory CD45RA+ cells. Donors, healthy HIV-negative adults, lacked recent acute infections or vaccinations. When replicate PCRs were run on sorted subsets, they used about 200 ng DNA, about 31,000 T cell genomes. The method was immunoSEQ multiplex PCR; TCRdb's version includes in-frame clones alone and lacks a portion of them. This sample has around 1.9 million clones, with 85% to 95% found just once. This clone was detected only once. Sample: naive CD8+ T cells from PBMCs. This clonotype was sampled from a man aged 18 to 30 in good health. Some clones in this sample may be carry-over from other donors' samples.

The DNA of the CDR3 is TGTGCCAGCAGCTTACATGGACTAGCGGAAGAGACCCAGTACTTC. This encodes CASSLHGLAEETQYF. J is TRBJ2-5 and V is TRBV13; the match to TRBD2 covers 10 bases. Per the germline V gene, CDR1 is PRHDT and CDR2 is FYEKMQ (reference sequence). With V trimmed by 2 bases and J by 3 bases, 3 bases remained unmatched. CDR3 size: 15 residues.